The present T cell receptor (beta chain) was sequenced within a study of cytomegalovirus exposure and HLA in healthy donors. Study-wide results and caveats: Earlier findings revealed that most TCR beta V segments proved productive either about 87% or about 30% of the time. When analyzed later, a missense DCLRE1C variant was found to be linked to TCR beta V- and J-gene trimming. Presence/absence analysis assumed near-uniform sequencing depth across donors.

PCR employed 60 Vbeta and 13 Jbeta primers. Data came from immunoSEQ multiplex PCR; TCRdb stores just in-frame clones and leaves some out. In the table there are roughly 250,000 clones, around 80% of which are singletons. Germline V gives CDR1 SNHLY, CDR2 FYNNEI. This CDR3 region has 15 residues. For this clone: Its antigen is not identified.

Sequencing input: PBMCs. This clonotype was obtained from a girl aged 2-10 years in good health and CMV-seronegative. The rearrangement uses TRBV2 and TRBJ2-5; 8 bases match TRBD2. The J call may be wrong; the DNA end is better matched by TRBJ2-7. CDR3 in DNA: TGTGCCAGCAGTGAACCCGGGAGGGCCGGTTACGAGCAGTACTTC. It codes for CASSEPGRAGYEQYF.